The clone carrying this TCR beta chain showed up many times. The germline V gene has CDR1 MNHNY and CDR2 SVGAGI (reference sequence). V shed 6 bases, J shed 0 bases, and the junction held 11 bases outside the gene matches. This CDR3 has 17 residues. This sample stems from a study of kidney transplant recipient with SARS-CoV-2 infection. TCRdb called the reads again in MiXCR, with one record for every CDR3 protein. The data show under 300,000 distinct CDR3 sequences, about 28% seen once. The sample here was a blood sample, taken at baseline and between days 110 and 120 from a kidney transplant recipient. This clonotype was obtained from a male patient aged 25-45 years who had COVID-19 and was a kidney transplant recipient. Part of the T cell pool may stem from the graft donor. The rearrangement links TRBV6-6 to TRBJ2-1; TRBD2 aligns across 7 bases. The CDR3 nucleotides read TGTGCCAGCAGCTCGGGGCTAGCGGATCGCTCCTACAATGAGCAGTTCTTC. This sequence encodes CASSSGLADRSYNEQFF.